The clone carrying this T cell receptor (beta chain) was detected only once. This record belongs to a study of control samples from healthy donors and cancer patients. V was trimmed by 4 bases and J by 4 bases, leaving 7 bases between them. The CDR3 length is 12 residues. Germline V gene sequence: CDR1 SNHLY, CDR2 FYNNEI. Clones were sequenced by immunoSEQ multiplex PCR, and TCRdb holds only the in-frame ones, with some missing. This table has approximately 100,000 clones, 88% appearing once. The source of this sequence is a man younger than 40 in good health. The rearrangement joins TRBV2 to TRBJ2-5; TRBD1 is a possible D gene (5 bases). The sample taken for sequencing was blood. CDR3 in DNA: TGTGCCAGCAGTGTACAGGTAGAGACCCAGTACTTC. The encoded protein is CASSVQVETQYF.